These 8 T cell receptor beta chains came from one sample sequenced in a study of cytomegalovirus exposure and HLA in healthy donors. Vbeta (60) and Jbeta (13) primers were used in the PCR. Some clones are missing from TCRdb's copy, which holds only in-frame ones; the method was immunoSEQ multiplex PCR. The sample includes about 140,000 clones, just under 70% seen only once; the top ten take around 4%. The sample comprised PBMCs. The receptors shown here come from a man in his fifties or sixties in good health and CMV-seronegative.

This clone was detected a few times. CDR3 residues: CASSSPGPSYEQYF. CDR3 coding DNA: TGTGCCAGCAGTTCTCCAGGGCCCTCCTACGAGCAGTACTTC. This chain connects TRBV28 to TRBJ2-7, with a tentative D call TRBD1 (5 bases). This CDR3 has 14 amino acids. V was clipped by 4 bases and J by 0 bases, with 10 bases between them. Looked up from germline, CDR1 is MDHEN and CDR2 is SYDVKM.

The V call is TRBV7-9, the J call TRBJ1-2; 7 bases map to TRBD1. The germline gives CDR1 SEHNR, CDR2 FQNEAQ (reference sequence). This CDR3 has 14 residues. V gave up 1 base and J gave up 2 bases; unmatched junction bases: 1. The CDR3 sequence: CASSLEQGNYGYTF. CDR3 DNA: TGTGCCAGCAGCTTAGAACAGGGGAACTATGGCTACACCTTC.

This rearrangement joins TRBV28 to TRBJ1-2; tentatively, D is TRBD1 (5 bases). Per germline, CDR1 MDHEN and CDR2 SYDVKM. With 7 bases removed from V and 3 bases from J, the gap between germline ends came to 24 bases. The CDR3 consists of 17 residues. The CDR3 DNA follows: TGTGCCAGCACCCTGGCGACAGTAAACGGTATCGACTATGGCTACACCTTC. This gives the protein CASTLATVNGIDYGYTF.

The chain combines TRBV5-1 with TRBJ1-2; 7 bases match TRBD1. This CDR3 has 14 amino acids. The germline V gene has CDR1 SGHRS and CDR2 YFSETQ. Trimming at V came to 4 bases and at J to 6 bases, leaving 9 bases not matched to a gene. The CDR3 DNA is TGCGCCAGCAGCCCCAGACAGGGAACCAATGGCTACACCTTC. Protein sequence: CASSPRQGTNGYTF.

The DNA of the CDR3 is TGTGCCAGCAGCCCGGAGGTAGCGGAGGGGGATACGCAGTATTTT. Its translation: CASSPEVAEGDTQYF. V and J are TRBV6-5 and TRBJ2-3; TRBD2 might be the D (6 bases). This CDR3 comprises 15 residues. The V end lost 6 bases, the J end lost 6 bases, and 19 bases lay between the germline ends. Germline values: CDR1 MNHEY, CDR2 SVGAGI.

The chain's CDR3 is CASSPLSSGSGELFF. In DNA form, the CDR3 reads TGTGCCAGCAGCCCCCTATCCTCCGGTTCCGGGGAGCTGTTTTTT. This chain connects TRBV7-7 to TRBJ2-2; D is undetermined. CDR3 size: 15 residues. Germline loops: CDR1 SSHAT, CDR2 FNYEAQ (reference sequence). V was clipped by 5 bases and J by 6 bases, with 16 bases between them.

The rearrangement uses TRBV19 and TRBJ2-6, with TRBD1 matching over 10 bases. V trimming: 5 bases; J trimming: 0 bases; junction bases outside the gene matches: 13. Germline values: CDR1 LNHDA, CDR2 SQIVND (reference sequence). The CDR3 runs 20 residues. CDR3 sequence reads: CASSSTIGTGVSSGANVLTF. In DNA, the CDR3 is TGTGCCAGTAGTTCAACGATCGGGACAGGGGTTAGCTCTGGGGCCAACGTCCTGACTTTC.

The gene calls are TRBV30 and TRBJ1-1; 7 bases match TRBD1. Germline CDR1 reads GTSNPN; CDR2 reads SVGIG (reference sequence). The ends lost 8 bases at V and 0 bases at J; junction bases unmatched: 3. This CDR3 is built from 12 residues. DNA for the CDR3: TGTGCCAGGGACAGACTGAACACTGAAGCTTTCTTT. Translation: CARDRLNTEAFF.